Included here is one TCR beta chain sequence, with context. CDR3 size: 17 residues. V gave up 4 bases and J gave up 0 bases; unmatched junction bases: 5. Germline V CDR1 and CDR2: SGHVS, FNYEAQ. Using its own MiXCR run on the 5' RACE reads, TCRdb lists one record per CDR3 protein. The table shows under 900,000 distinct CDR3 sequences, with about 18% occurring only once. These data come from a study of identical twins. The same data also contributed to another study, on T cells expressing NK-cell markers. That publication notes: These clonotypes additionally ranked first within the CD3+CD56-NKG2C+ fraction of a few donors.

J is TRBJ2-1 and V is TRBV7-6; 11 bases agree with TRBD2. The sample consisted of PBMCs. The clonotype was recovered from a woman under 30 in good health. The CDR3 reads CASSSTSGGTSYNEQFF. The CDR3 DNA is TGTGCCAGCAGCTCCACTAGCGGGGGTACCTCCTACAATGAGCAGTTCTTC.